The rows below give T cell receptor beta chains drawn from one sample of a study of cytomegalovirus exposure and HLA in healthy donors. Libraries were prepared by immunoSEQ multiplex PCR; TCRdb keeps only in-frame clonotypes and omits some of them. The sample has around 140,000 clones. What was sequenced was PBMCs. These receptors all come from a man between 18 and 29 years old in good health and CMV-seronegative. Each CDR3 is given with its conserved first and last residue. A D gene is named only where the DNA matches it firmly.

length,D,J,V,CDR3,DNA
14,.,TRBJ2-6,TRBV19,CASSILSGANVLTF,TGTGCCAGTAGTATACTCTCTGGGGCCAACGTCCTGACTTTC
14,TRBD1,TRBJ1-4,TRBV7-9,CASSQTGINEKLFF,TGTGCCAGCAGCCAGACAGGGATTAATGAAAAACTGTTTTTT
15,.,TRBJ1-5,TRBV6-1,CASRLIGLSNQPQHF,TGTGCCAGCAGATTAATAGGACTTAGCAATCAGCCCCAGCATTTT
13,.,TRBJ1-1,TRBV7-2,CASSKFTGTEAFF,TGTGCCAGCAGCAAATTCACGGGGACTGAAGCTTTCTTT
13,.,TRBJ1-5,TRBV6-6,CAGSQDIVIPQHF,TGTGCCGGCAGTCAGGACATAGTAATACCCCAGCATTTT
13,.,TRBJ2-5,TRBV19,CASTRTAQETQYF,TGTGCCAGTACCCGGACAGCCCAAGAGACCCAGTACTTC
14,TRBD2,TRBJ2-7,TRBV13,CASSISGIFYEQYF,TGTGCCAGCAGCATCAGCGGGATCTTCTACGAGCAGTACTTC
19,TRBD2,TRBJ2-4,TRBV6-8,CASSYRLAGEALAKNIQYF,TGTGCCAGCAGTTACCGGCTAGCGGGAGAGGCCCTAGCCAAAAACATTCAGTACTTC
15,TRBD2,TRBJ2-1,TRBV9,CASSVQRGGLGEQFF,TGTGCCAGCAGCGTACAGCGGGGGGGCCTGGGGGAGCAGTTCTTC
20,TRBD1,TRBJ1-1,TRBV28,CASSLTLTGTDSPLDTEAFF,TGTGCCAGCAGTTTAACCTTAACCGGGACAGATAGTCCTTTGGACACTGAAGCTTTCTTT
14,.,TRBJ2-1,TRBV9,CASSVEPAGYEQFF,TGTGCCAGCAGCGTAGAGCCCGCGGGCTATGAGCAGTTCTTC
14,.,TRBJ2-6,TRBV10-3,CAIRNAAGANVLTF,TGTGCCATCAGAAACGCGGCTGGGGCCAACGTCCTGACTTTC
13,.,TRBJ2-7,TRBV14,CASSFSDRYEQYF,TGTGCCAGCAGTTTTTCAGACAGATACGAGCAGTACTTC
15,.,TRBJ2-7,TRBV2,CASSDWPGSSYEQYF,TGTGCCAGCAGTGACTGGCCCGGGAGCTCCTACGAGCAGTACTTC